This T cell receptor beta chain is from a study of Graves' ophthalmopathy and Graves' hyperthyroidism. RNA transcripts yielded amplified TCR beta CDR3 regions. Second-round multiplex PCR came after a first-round RT-PCR that employed HTBI primers. TCRdb re-analysed the multiplex PCR reads in MiXCR, keeping a single row per CDR3 protein. The sample lists about 220,000 distinct CDR3 sequences; 20% to 25% were seen once. Study outcomes and limitations: Using a 13-signature model, the authors split ophthalmopathy from stable hyperthyroidism, with around 89% sensitivity and approximately 78% specificity. Thyroid clonotypes that were expanded above 0.001 frequency mostly also appeared in blood.

This CDR3 contains 15 residues. From germline, CDR1 is SNHLY and CDR2 FYNNEI. This clonotype was counted many times. Antigen: not known. An end of the junction differs from the germline gene, which may be a read error. The specimen sequenced was peripheral blood. This chain connects TRBV2 to TRBJ2-5; D might be TRBD2 (5 bases). This sequence was found in a woman in her 50s with Graves' ophthalmopathy. CDR3 amino acids: CASRGSLADQETQCF. CDR3 nucleotides: TGTGCCAGCAGAGGGAGTTTGGCCGACCAAGAGACCCAGTGCTTC.